This note documents a single T cell receptor beta chain sequence. Its antigen is as yet unknown. The time point was: week 47, end of study. Vaccination comprised doses that each held 300 ug of mutant IDH1 20-mer peptide, plus topical imiquimod. The study gave patients eight vaccinations in weeks 1, 3, 5, 7, 11, 15, 19, 23. These data belong to a study of a mutant IDH1 vaccine in newly diagnosed glioma. Study-wide background: Most patients had received both radiotherapy and temozolomide, the prior options being radiotherapy, temozolomide, or both. General observations from the study: A vaccine-induced immune response developed in roughly 93% of the patients. Pseudoprogression appeared independent of alterations in top peripheral clonotypes.

Produced via immunoSEQ multiplex PCR; TCRdb's table is partial and in-frame only. The sample carries over 45,000 clones, roughly 76% recorded once. V was clipped by 3 bases and J by 5 bases, with 16 bases between them. Germline CDR1 and CDR2: SNHLY and FYNNEI. The CDR3 contains 15 residues. The source material was PBMCs, sampled from a glioma patient whose treatment included an IDH1 peptide vaccine. V gene TRBV2 combines with J gene TRBJ2-5; D possibly matches TRBD1 or TRBD2 (5 bases each). The source of this sequence is a middle-aged man with glioma. The CDR3 protein is CASSDGAGRVETQYF. Written as DNA, the CDR3 is TGTGCCAGCAGTGACGGGGCCGGGCGCGTCGAGACCCAGTACTTC.